The 27 T cell receptor beta chains below all came from one sample that was sequenced in a study of T cells in Graves' hyperthyroidism and ophthalmopathy. RNA transcripts gave rise to amplified TCR beta CDR3 regions. The HTBI primer set drove a first-round RT-PCR of the TCR CDR3. TCRdb re-called the multiplex PCR reads with MiXCR, one entry per CDR3 protein. The data contain about 300,000 distinct CDR3 sequences, 12% to 15% of them singletons. Sequencing used blood. The receptors originated from a woman between 35 and 50 years old with Graves' hyperthyroidism.

Of note for this clonotype: A much larger clone is a single base away; this may be a read error. V gene TRBV3-1 combines with J gene TRBJ2-7, with D maybe TRBD1 (6 bases). Germline V CDR1 and CDR2: LGHDT, YNNKEL (reference sequence). V was trimmed by 4 bases and J by 3 bases, leaving 13 bases between them. The CDR3 is made up of 14 amino acids. This chain's CDR3 is CASSRAGTIYEQYF. Written as DNA, the CDR3 is TGTGCCAGCAGCCGAGCTGGGACAATCTACGAGCAGTACTTC.

This chain links TRBV4-1 with TRBJ1-3; 8 nucleotides agree with TRBD1. V shed 1 base and J 0 bases; nucleotides not matched to a gene: 5. This CDR3 contains 17 residues. Germline-derived CDR1 and CDR2 are MGHRA and YSYEKL. The CDR3 DNA is TGCGCCAGCAGCCAAGCGGGGACAGGCGGCTCTGGAAACACCATATATTTT. Protein sequence: CASSQAGTGGSGNTIYF.

This clonotype appeared many times. The rearrangement joins TRBV7-2 to TRBJ1-1; 7 nucleotides align to TRBD1. Germline V gives CDR1 SGHTA, CDR2 FQGNSA. CDR3 length: 14 residues. V trimming: 5 bases; J trimming: 4 bases; junction bases outside the gene matches: 7. The CDR3 sequence is CASSLMTGLTEAFF. The CDR3, as DNA: TGTGCCAGCAGCCTAATGACAGGGCTCACTGAAGCTTTCTTT.

The J gene is TRBJ1-3, the V gene TRBV18; D remains ambiguous. The V gene lost 4 bases and the J gene lost 5 bases, with 15 bases spanning the gap. Germline V gene lookup returns CDR1 KGHSH and CDR2 LQKENI. This CDR3 region has 15 residues. CDR3 sequence: CASSRGTSRRNTIYF. CDR3 DNA: TGTGCCAGCTCACGTGGAACATCCAGGAGAAACACCATATATTTT.

This clonotype appeared many times. The J gene is TRBJ2-5, the V gene TRBV14, with D hard to call. Trimming took off 4 bases at V and 0 bases at J, with 12 bases between the two ends. The length of the CDR3 is 15 residues. Germline CDR1 reads SGHDN; CDR2 reads FVKESK. Here the CDR3 DNA reads TGTGCCAGCAGCCGAGTAGGCAGGAACCAAGAGACCCAGTACTTC. Translated: CASSRVGRNQETQYF.

This clonotype was counted many times. The chain has TRBV6-1 and TRBJ1-2; the D is unclear. The V end lost 3 bases, the J end lost 0 bases, and 17 bases lay between the germline ends. Germline V gene lookup returns CDR1 MNHNS and CDR2 SASEGT. The CDR3 covers 17 residues. This chain's CDR3 is CASSDYFTDGANYGYTF. CDR3 DNA sequence: TGTGCCAGCAGTGATTATTTTACGGACGGCGCTAACTATGGCTACACCTTC.

The chain is built from TRBV20-1 and TRBJ2-3; 9 bases align to TRBD2. With 5 bases clipped from V and 5 bases from J, the junction kept 11 bases outside the gene matches. The length of the CDR3 is 15 residues. The germline CDR1 and CDR2 sequences are DFQATT and SNEGSKA (reference sequence). CDR3 in DNA: TGCAGTGCTCTCGATAGGGCGGGGGGGGGAGATACGCAGTATTTT. It is translated as CSALDRAGGGDTQYF.

The chain couples TRBV20-1 to TRBJ2-1; no clear D gene. The CDR3 extends over 14 amino acids. With 1 base removed from V and 5 bases from J, the gap between germline ends came to 12 bases. Germline V lookup: CDR1 DFQATT, CDR2 SNEGSKA (reference sequence). The CDR3 nucleotides read TGCAGTGCTAGAGGCGATGTGGGAAACAATGAGCAGTTCTTC. Its translation is CSARGDVGNNEQFF.

This clonotype was detected ten times or more. The genes are TRBV28 and TRBJ2-4; 8 nucleotides align to TRBD1. Germline loops: CDR1 MDHEN, CDR2 SYDVKM. Losses at the gene ends were 2 bases for V and 0 bases for J; bases not matched to a gene: 3. The length of the CDR3 is 16 residues. The CDR3 reads CASSLQTGVAKNIQYF. The DNA of the CDR3 is TGTGCCAGCAGTTTACAGACAGGGGTAGCCAAAAACATTCAGTACTTC. Supplemented by reference TRBV28 and TRBJ2-4, the full variable domain reads DVKVTQSSRYLVKRTGEKVFLECVQDMDHENMFWYRQDPGLGLRLIYFSYDVKMKEKGDIPEGYSVSREKKERFSLILESASTNQTSMYLCASSLQTGVAKNIQYFGAGTRLSVL.

This clonotype was counted ten times or more. The V call is TRBV12-3 or TRBV12-4, the J call TRBJ2-3; TRBD2 matches at 8 bases. The CDR3 extends over 15 amino acids. J was trimmed by 1 base and V by 2 bases; bases with no gene match: 2. The CDR3 nucleotides are TGTGCCAGCAGTTTATTCGGGGGGGGCACAGATACGCAGTATTTT. The encoded protein is CASSLFGGGTDTQYF.

In its sample, this clonotype was seen once. A clone one base away is much larger, so this may be a read error. The chain has TRBV6-1 and TRBJ2-1; weak D call: TRBD1 (6 bases). This CDR3 contains 14 residues. CDR1 and CDR2 (germline): MNHNS, SASEGT. The CDR3, as DNA: TGTGCCAGCAGTACGAGACAGGTCTACAATGAGCAGCTCTTC. Translating it yields CASSTRQVYNEQLF.

This clonotype showed up many times. The chain combines TRBV7-9 with TRBJ2-7, with D hard to call. The CDR3 is 14 amino acids. Between the trimmed V and J ends, which lost 5 bases and 2 bases, there was a span of 13 bases. Germline V gives CDR1 SEHNR, CDR2 FQNEAQ (reference sequence). This chain's CDR3 is CASSPSRQPYEQYF. DNA for the CDR3: TGTGCCAGCAGCCCCAGCCGACAACCCTACGAGCAGTACTTC.

This clonotype was counted ten times or more. This chain links TRBV29-1 with TRBJ2-7, with D perhaps matching TRBD1 (7 bases). Germline CDR1 and CDR2: SQVTM and ANQGSEA. The CDR3 totals 13 residues. The germline V and J ends were trimmed by 6 bases and 0 bases, with 12 bases remaining between them. CDR3 coding DNA: TGCAGCGTAAACAGGGGAGGCTCCTACGAGCAGTACTTC. Protein product: CSVNRGGSYEQYF.

A few counts support this clonotype. V is TRBV6-1 and J is TRBJ2-1, with 7 positions matching TRBD2. The CDR3 contains 11 residues. The junction had 0 bases not matched to a gene; V was cut back by 3 bases and J by 10 bases. Germline V gene data show CDR1 as MNHNS and CDR2 as SASEGT. The CDR3 protein is CASSDGGEQFF. CDR3 bases: TGTGCCAGCAGTGACGGGGGGGAGCAGTTCTTC.

This clonotype was seen repeatedly, ten times or more. J is TRBJ1-1 and V is TRBV7-8; no definite D call. The ends were cut back, 1 base at V and 3 bases at J, with 9 bases in the middle. This CDR3 region has 14 residues. Germline V gives CDR1 SGHVS, CDR2 FQNEAQ. Here the CDR3 DNA reads TGTGCCAGCAGCTTAGAATTGGCGGACACTGAAGCTTTCTTT. Amino acids: CASSLELADTEAFF.

In its sample, this clonotype was seen many times. The chain couples TRBV20-1 to TRBJ2-1; D remains ambiguous. Between the trimmed V and J ends, which lost 1 base and 8 bases, there was a span of 12 bases. There are 13 residues in the CDR3. Per germline, CDR1 DFQATT and CDR2 SNEGSKA (reference sequence). The CDR3 loop reads CSARASLYDEQFF. The CDR3 nucleotides read TGCAGTGCTAGAGCTAGTCTGTACGATGAGCAGTTCTTC.

This clonotype was observed a handful of times. The V call is TRBV29-1, the J call TRBJ2-1, with 8 bases lining up with TRBD1. This CDR3 has 15 residues. CDR1 is SQVTM, CDR2 ANQGSEA, per germline. V shed 7 bases and J 4 bases; nucleotides not matched to a gene: 12. This CDR3 is CSALSPGQAYNEQFF. The CDR3, as DNA: TGCAGCGCCTTGTCACCGGGACAGGCTTACAATGAGCAGTTCTTC.

This clonotype was recorded at least ten times. This rearrangement joins TRBV7-2 to TRBJ2-2; D gene unclear. CDR1 and CDR2 from the germline V gene are SGHTA and FQGNSA. Trimming took off 1 base at V and 4 bases at J, with 7 bases between the two ends. This CDR3 comprises 14 residues. The CDR3, as DNA: TGTGCCAGCAGCTTAGATCGGATCACCGGGGAGCTGTTTTTT. Its translation is CASSLDRITGELFF.

This clonotype has a count of ten or more. The chain uses TRBV28 and TRBJ2-1; D could derive from TRBD1 or TRBD2 (5 bases each). Germline V gives CDR1 MDHEN, CDR2 SYDVKM. The CDR3 extends over 14 amino acids. The ends were cut back, 2 bases at V and 5 bases at J, with 10 bases in the middle. For the CDR3, the DNA is TGTGCCAGCAGTTTAGACGGGGCAAACAATGAGCAGTTCTTC. This encodes CASSLDGANNEQFF.

This clonotype was recorded a few times. The chain joins TRBV7-2 to TRBJ2-3; 13 nucleotides align to TRBD2. This CDR3 is 18 amino acids long. Germline V gene data show CDR1 as SGHTA and CDR2 as FQGNSA. Unmatched junction bases numbered 15, after V lost 5 bases and J lost 7 bases. The CDR3, as DNA: TGTGCCAGCAGCCCCAAAACTACCCCGGGACTAGCGGGATATACGCAGTATTTT. Its translation: CASSPKTTPGLAGYTQYF.

V and J are TRBV19 and TRBJ1-5; tentatively, D is TRBD1 (5 bases). The CDR3 runs to 14 residues. The germline V gene encodes CDR1 LNHDA and CDR2 SQIVND (reference sequence). Between the trimmed V and J ends, which lost 8 bases and 4 bases, there was a span of 15 bases. For the CDR3, the DNA is TGTGCCAGTGGGGGACTTACCAGAAATCAGCCCCAGCATTTT. It is translated as CASGGLTRNQPQHF.

There are many counts of this clonotype. The CDR3 sequence is CSVVTGRDTDTQYF. The CDR3 bases are TGCAGCGTTGTAACGGGGAGGGACACAGATACGCAGTATTTT. This chain uses TRBV29-1 with TRBJ2-3, with 7 bases matching TRBD2. Germline V lookup: CDR1 SQVTM, CDR2 ANQGSEA. CDR3 size: 14 residues. V lost 4 bases and J lost 2; bases outside the gene matches: 6.

This clonotype was found many times. The chain employs TRBV7-2 and TRBJ2-3; possible D gene TRBD2, 5 bases. Germline assignment: CDR1 SGHTA and CDR2 FQGNSA. The CDR3 runs to 16 residues. Trimming shortened V by 0 bases and J by 0 bases, and 10 bases separated the two germline ends. Written as DNA, the CDR3 is TGTGCCAGCAGCTTAGCCCGGGATTGGAGCACAGATACGCAGTATTTT. This translates into CASSLARDWSTDTQYF.

Comment on this clonotype: A much bigger clone sits one base away, suggesting this may be a read error. The chain recombines TRBV5-1 with TRBJ2-1; D might be TRBD1 (6 bases). Germline V gene data show CDR1 as SGHRS and CDR2 as YFSETQ. CDR3 size: 14 residues. V lost 4 bases to trimming and J lost 9 bases, with 17 bases between them. The CDR3 sequence: CASSAQALDSEQFF. CDR3 nucleotides: TGCGCCAGCAGCGCCCAGGCGTTGGACAGTGAGCAGTTCTTC.

This clonotype was observed a few times. The CDR3 sequence: CATSRDVGFPSNQPQHF. The DNA for the CDR3 is TGTGCCACCAGCAGAGATGTGGGGTTCCCTAGCAATCAGCCCCAGCATTTT. V is TRBV15 and J is TRBJ1-5, with unresolved D. The CDR3 has 17 residues. Trimming removed 0 bases from V and 0 bases from J, with 12 bases in between. Germline CDR1 and CDR2: LNHNV and YYDKDF (reference sequence).

About this clonotype itself: The CDR3 end shows no conserved phenylalanine or tryptophan, and so a read error is likely. The DNA is omitted, as the CDR3 cannot be located on it reliably, and the CDR3 follows TCRdb's listing. This chain connects TRBV2 to TRBJ2-4; TRBD2, the table's D call, was not compared with the DNA. The V gene's germline CDR1 is SNHLY and CDR2 FYNNEI. Termini included, the CDR3 measures 14 amino acids. CDR3 protein: CASSDPLAGTSSTS.

This clonotype was observed many times. The V call is TRBV27, the J call TRBJ2-2, with D possibly matching TRBD2 (6 bases). CDR3 size: 16 residues. The V gene lost 3 bases and the J gene lost 8 bases, with 19 bases spanning the gap. CDR1 and CDR2 from the germline V gene are MNHEY and SMNVEV (reference sequence). Written as DNA, the CDR3 is TGTGCCAGCAGTTTCACCGGGACTTCTACGGGAGGGGAGCTGTTTTTT. Amino acid sequence: CASSFTGTSTGGELFF.